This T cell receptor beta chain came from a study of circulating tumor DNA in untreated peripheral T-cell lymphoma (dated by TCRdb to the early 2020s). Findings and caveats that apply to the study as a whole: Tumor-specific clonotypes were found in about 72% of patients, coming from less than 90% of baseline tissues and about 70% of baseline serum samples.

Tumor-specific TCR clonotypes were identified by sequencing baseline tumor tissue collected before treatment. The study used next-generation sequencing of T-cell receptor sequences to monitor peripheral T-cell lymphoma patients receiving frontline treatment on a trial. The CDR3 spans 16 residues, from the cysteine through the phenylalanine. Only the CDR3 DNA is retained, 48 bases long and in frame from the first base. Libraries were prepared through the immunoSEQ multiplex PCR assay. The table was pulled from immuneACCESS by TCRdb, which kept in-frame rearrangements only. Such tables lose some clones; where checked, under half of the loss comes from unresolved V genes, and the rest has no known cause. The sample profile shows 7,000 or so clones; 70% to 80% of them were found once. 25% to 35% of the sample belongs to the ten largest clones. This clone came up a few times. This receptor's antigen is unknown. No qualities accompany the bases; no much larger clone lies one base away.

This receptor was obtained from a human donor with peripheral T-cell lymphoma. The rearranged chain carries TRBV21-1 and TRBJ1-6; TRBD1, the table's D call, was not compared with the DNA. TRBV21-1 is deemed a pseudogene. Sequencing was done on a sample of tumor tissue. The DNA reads TGTGCCAGCAGCGTAGAGTTTCGGACAGTTAATTCACCCCTCCACTTT. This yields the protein CASSVEFRTVNSPLHF.